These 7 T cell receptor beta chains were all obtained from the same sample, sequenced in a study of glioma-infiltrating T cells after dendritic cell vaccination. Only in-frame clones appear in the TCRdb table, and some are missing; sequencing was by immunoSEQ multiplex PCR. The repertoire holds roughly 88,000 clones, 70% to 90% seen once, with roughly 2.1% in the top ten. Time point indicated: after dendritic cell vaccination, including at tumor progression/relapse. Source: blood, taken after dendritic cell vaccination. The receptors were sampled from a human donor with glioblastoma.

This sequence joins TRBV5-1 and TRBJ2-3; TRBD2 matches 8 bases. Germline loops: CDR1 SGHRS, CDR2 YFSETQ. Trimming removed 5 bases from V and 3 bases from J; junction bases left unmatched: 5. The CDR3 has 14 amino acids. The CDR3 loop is CASSGGRRTDTQYF. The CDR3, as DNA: TGCGCCAGCAGTGGCGGGAGGAGAACAGATACGCAGTATTTT.

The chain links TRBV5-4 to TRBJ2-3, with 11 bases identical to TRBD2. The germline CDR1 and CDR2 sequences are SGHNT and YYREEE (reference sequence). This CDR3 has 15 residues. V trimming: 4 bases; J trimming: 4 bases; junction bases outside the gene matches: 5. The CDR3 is CASSQGLAVADTQYF. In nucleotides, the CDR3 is TGTGCCAGCAGCCAGGGACTAGCGGTCGCAGATACGCAGTATTTT.

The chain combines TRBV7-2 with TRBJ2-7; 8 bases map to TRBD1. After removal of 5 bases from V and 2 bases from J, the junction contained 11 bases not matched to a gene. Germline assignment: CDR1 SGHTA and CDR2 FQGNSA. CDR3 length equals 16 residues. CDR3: CASSQRAGQATYEQYF. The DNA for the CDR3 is TGTGCCAGCAGCCAGAGGGCGGGACAGGCGACCTACGAGCAGTACTTC.

The DNA of the CDR3 is TGCGCCAGCAGCTCGACTAGCGGGGAGACCCAGTACTTC. Protein: CASSSTSGETQYF. The chain has TRBV5-1 and TRBJ2-5; TRBD2 matches at 10 bases. J lost 5 bases, V lost 3 bases, and 1 base had no gene match. Germline values: CDR1 SGHRS, CDR2 YFSETQ. The CDR3 length is 13 residues.

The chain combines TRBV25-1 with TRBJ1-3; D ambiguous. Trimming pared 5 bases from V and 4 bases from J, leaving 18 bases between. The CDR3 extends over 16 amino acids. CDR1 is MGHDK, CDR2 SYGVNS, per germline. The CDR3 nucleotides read TGTGCCAGCAGTTCCTCCCCTGGGGAGAAGGGAAACACCATATATTTT. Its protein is CASSSSPGEKGNTIYF.

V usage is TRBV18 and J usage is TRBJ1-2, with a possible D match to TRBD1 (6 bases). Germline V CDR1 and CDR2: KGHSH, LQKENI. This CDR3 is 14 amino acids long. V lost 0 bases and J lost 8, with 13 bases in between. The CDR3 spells CASSPPAGAQGYTF. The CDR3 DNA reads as TGTGCCAGCTCACCACCGGCAGGGGCACAAGGCTACACCTTC.

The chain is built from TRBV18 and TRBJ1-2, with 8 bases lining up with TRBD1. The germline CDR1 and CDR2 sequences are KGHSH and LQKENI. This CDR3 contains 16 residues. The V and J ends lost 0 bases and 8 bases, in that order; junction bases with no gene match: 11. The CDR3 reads CASSPPSQGGSVGYTF. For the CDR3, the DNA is TGTGCCAGCTCACCACCGTCACAGGGGGGTTCTGTAGGCTACACCTTC.